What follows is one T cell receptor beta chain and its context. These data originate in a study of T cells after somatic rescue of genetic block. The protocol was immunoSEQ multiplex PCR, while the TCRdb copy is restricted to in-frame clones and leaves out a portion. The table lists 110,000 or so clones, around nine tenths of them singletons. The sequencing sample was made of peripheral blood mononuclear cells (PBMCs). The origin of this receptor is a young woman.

Here the CDR3 reads CASSEGLAGVGELFF. For the CDR3, the DNA is TGTGCCAGCAGCGAGGGACTAGCAGGAGTCGGGGAGCTGTTTTTT. The rearrangement links TRBV7-2 to TRBJ2-2; 9 bases are shared with TRBD2. The J segment lost 7 bases and the V segment lost 5 bases, leaving 8 bases of the junction unmatched. Germline CDR1 SGHTA, CDR2 FQGNSA. The CDR3 extends over 15 amino acids. Complete variable domain (other parts from reference TRBV7-2 and TRBJ2-2): GAGVSQSPSNKVTEKGKDVELRCDPISGHTALYWYRQSLGQGLEFLIYFQGNSAPDKSGLPSDRFSAERTGGSVSTLTIQRTQQEDSAVYLCASSEGLAGVGELFFGEGSRLTVL.